One and the same sample provided the 7 T cell receptor beta chains below, sequenced in a study of OX40 agonist ivuxolimab in advanced cancers. The data were produced by immunoSEQ multiplex PCR, yet TCRdb's version contains in-frame clones alone and is incomplete. The table has about 71,000 clones, 84% seen once. The starting material was CD4+ or CD8+ T cells sorted from blood, obtained in a trial of the OX40 agonist ivuxolimab. The receptors stem from an adult with an advanced solid tumor such as melanoma, head and neck, liver or kidney cancer.

This sequence joins TRBV28 and TRBJ2-5; D may correspond to TRBD1 or TRBD2 (5 bases each). The CDR3 sequence is 16 residues long. The V and J ends lost 10 bases and 1 base respectively, with 22 bases between them. Per the germline V gene, CDR1 is MDHEN and CDR2 is SYDVKM. In DNA, the CDR3 is TGTGCCACCCACCTTGGAGGAAAGGGGCCCCAAGAGACCCAGTACTTC. It is translated as CATHLGGKGPQETQYF.

This rearrangement joins TRBV9 to TRBJ2-1, with TRBD2 matching 8 bases. The V segment lost 2 bases and the J segment 7 bases; nucleotides outside the gene matches: 8. The CDR3 contains 15 residues. The germline V gene encodes CDR1 SGDLS and CDR2 YYNGEE. The CDR3 reads CASSVSTGGFNEQFF. In DNA, the CDR3 is TGTGCCAGCAGCGTCAGTACGGGAGGGTTTAATGAGCAGTTCTTC.

V and J are TRBV2 and TRBJ2-7; D is undetermined. Per germline, CDR1 SNHLY and CDR2 FYNNEI. V lost 5 bases, J lost 3 bases, and 11 bases lay in between. The CDR3 runs to 13 residues. The CDR3 DNA sequence: TGTGCCAGCAGTAGGCAGATTTTCTACGAGCAGTACTTC. It is translated as CASSRQIFYEQYF.

The chain has TRBV29-1 and TRBJ1-5; unclear D gene. CDR1 SQVTM and CDR2 ANQGSEA come from the germline V gene. V was trimmed by 4 bases and J by 4 bases, leaving 14 bases between them. This CDR3 is 14 amino acids long. The CDR3 nucleotides read TGCAGCGTTGGTATGGCCGGGGAGAATCAGCCCCAGCATTTT. Translating it yields CSVGMAGENQPQHF.

This clone occurred a few times. The V call is TRBV7-2, the J call TRBJ2-3, with no clear D. The CDR3 is 14 amino acids. Germline V gene lookup returns CDR1 SGHTA and CDR2 FQGNSA. Trimming shortened V by 2 bases and J by 0 bases, and 6 bases separated the two germline ends. The chain's CDR3 is CASSLTPSTDTQYF. CDR3 DNA: TGTGCCAGCAGCTTAACCCCTAGCACAGATACGCAGTATTTT.

The chain combines TRBV28 with TRBJ2-5; D call uncertain. The V end lost 8 bases, the J end lost 1 base, and 14 bases lay between the germline ends. This CDR3 is 14 amino acids long. The V gene's germline CDR1 is MDHEN and CDR2 SYDVKM. Here the CDR3 reads CASVARPGQETQYF. CDR3 nucleotides: TGTGCCAGCGTTGCCCGACCAGGCCAAGAGACCCAGTACTTC.

The J gene is TRBJ2-1, the V gene TRBV2; D is unclear. Germline CDR1 SNHLY, CDR2 FYNNEI. The CDR3 extends over 12 amino acids. Trimming removed 4 bases from V and 5 bases from J, with 6 bases in between. CDR3 protein: CASSAPDNEQFF. CDR3 bases: TGTGCCAGCAGTGCCCCGGACAATGAGCAGTTCTTC.